The 6 T cell receptor beta chains listed next were all sequenced from one sample in a study of shared clonotypes between healthy human individuals. Profiled with immunoSEQ multiplex PCR; TCRdb holds only in-frame clones, not every one. The table shows about 490,000 clones, with 76% occurring only once. The sequencing sample was made of PBMCs. These TCRs come from a woman aged 40 to 50 in good health. Some clones in this sample may be carry-over from other donors' samples.

As for this clone: One end of the junction fails to match germline, which may point to a read error. The rearrangement links TRBV7-7 to TRBJ2-7; 9 bases map to TRBD2. There are 15 residues in the CDR3. CDR1 and CDR2 from the germline V gene are SSHAT and FNYEAQ (reference sequence). DNA for the CDR3: TGTGCTAGCAGCCCAATCCGGGGCGGGAGGGGAGAGCAGTACTTC. This translates into CASSPIRGGRGEQYF.

The V gene is TRBV2, the J gene TRBJ2-5; D is possibly TRBD2 (5 bases). Trimming removed 6 bases at V and 2 bases at J, with 10 bases between. The CDR3 extends over 13 amino acids. Per the germline V gene, CDR1 is SNHLY and CDR2 is FYNNEI. The chain's CDR3 is CASSGQRQETQYF. As DNA, the CDR3 is TGTGCCAGCAGCGGCCAGCGGCAAGAGACCCAGTACTTC.

The chain couples TRBV6-1 to TRBJ2-4; TRBD1 is a possible D gene (6 bases). Germline-derived CDR1 and CDR2 are MNHNS and SASEGT. The CDR3 totals 16 residues. The ends were cut back, 1 base at V and 2 bases at J, with 12 bases in the middle. The CDR3 nucleotides read TGTGCCAGCAGTGAAGGTGTCAGGGGCACCAAAAACATTCAGTACTTC. Protein sequence: CASSEGVRGTKNIQYF.

Notes on this clone: Since a much larger clone is just one base distant, this may be a read error. The chain combines TRBV29-1 with TRBJ2-4; 10 positions match TRBD1. Looked up from germline, CDR1 is SQVTM and CDR2 is ANQGSEA. There are 16 residues in the CDR3. Here the CDR3 reads CGVVRGQGTAKNIQYF. In DNA, the CDR3 is TGCGGCGTTGTCAGGGGACAGGGGACGGCCAAAAACATTCAGTACTTC. The variable domain in full, completed from reference TRBV29-1 and TRBJ2-4, reads SAVISQKPSRDICQRGTSLTIQCQVDSQVTMMFWYRQQPGQSLTLIATANQGSEATYESGFVIDKFPISRPNLTFSTLTVSNMSPEDSSIYLCGVVRGQGTAKNIQYFGAGTRLSVL.

This clone was observed a single time. The CDR3 sequence: CASSQPGGRMAYEQYF. Written as DNA, the CDR3 is TGTGCCAGCAGCCAACCCGGTGGTAGAATGGCCTACGAGCAGTACTTC. The chain carries TRBV4-2 and TRBJ2-7, with D uncertain. Germline V gene data show CDR1 as LGHNA and CDR2 as YNFKEQ. Between the trimmed V and J ends, which lost 2 bases and 2 bases, there was a span of 16 bases. The CDR3 runs 16 residues.

Only a few counts were recorded for this clone. The chain is built from TRBV6-4 and TRBJ2-3; 10 bases are a match to TRBD1. The CDR3 consists of 15 residues. The ends lost 0 bases at V and 4 bases at J; junction bases unmatched: 1. Germline V gene lookup returns CDR1 MRHNA and CDR2 SNTAGT. The CDR3 DNA reads as TGTGCCAGCAGTGACTCGACAGGGGGCGCAGATACGCAGTATTTT. Residues: CASSDSTGGADTQYF.